These T cell receptor beta chains were read from a single sample in a study of blood T cell repertoires in COVID-19. Clones were read by immunoSEQ multiplex PCR, and TCRdb kept only the in-frame ones, dropping some. The profile shows hundreds of thousands of clones, about 91% of them singletons. The sequencing sample was made of peripheral blood. The receptors stem from a woman aged 25 to 45 who had recovered from COVID-19. Both conserved end residues are part of each CDR3. Rows give clone size only sometimes, using once, few, many, or a class for an expanded clone.

>TRBV11-3|TRBJ2-2|.|16
CASSRFGPSNTGELFF
>TRBV13|TRBJ2-1|few|13
CASSLVGRAEQFF
>TRBV10-3|TRBJ2-3|.|18
CAISDRLTSGASTDTQYF
>TRBV7-2|TRBJ1-2|.|15
CASSSPGQGIYGYTF
>TRBV28|TRBJ1-3|.|16
CASSLPDTSSGNTIYF
>TRBV5-1|TRBJ2-5|.|15
CASRTSGGNQETQYF
>TRBV7-2|TRBJ1-5|.|14
CASSLFARDRGQHF
>TRBV5-1|TRBJ1-1|.|16
CASSPETGLVNTEAFF
>TRBV7-8|TRBJ2-5|.|13
CASNLVRRETQYF
>TRBV7-2|TRBJ2-3|.|15
CASSFWGQGTDTQYF
>TRBV27|TRBJ2-7|.|13
CASSGTGGDEQYF
>TRBV19|TRBJ1-2|.|14
CASSISRGNYGYTF
>TRBV15|TRBJ2-2|.|18
CATSRGGLAGRGTGELFF
>TRBV24-1|TRBJ1-2|.|18
CATSDLQISTGGEFGYTF
>TRBV5-4|TRBJ2-1|.|20
CASSPGTSGGRLTTYNEQFF
>TRBV27|TRBJ2-7|.|15
CASSLYGTGVYEQYF
>TRBV5-4|TRBJ2-3|once|14
CASSRKRETDTQYF
>TRBV29-1|TRBJ2-3|.|15
CSVVGEHSSTDTQYF
>TRBV9|TRBJ2-3|.|14
CASSAGTSSTTQYF
>TRBV3-1/TRBV3-2|TRBJ1-5|.|14
CASSLGQDNQPQHF
>TRBV7-3|TRBJ1-1|.|13
CASSRTGDTEAFF
>TRBV24-1|TRBJ2-5|.|16
CATTSGGIAGQETQYF
>TRBV28|TRBJ2-3|.|10
CASSPDTQYF
>TRBV4-1|TRBJ1-1|.|16
CASSQDPHGSGPEAFF
>TRBV4-3|TRBJ2-7|.|15
CASSQETGGSYEQYF
>TRBV30|TRBJ1-1|.|14
CAWSVTPGSTEAFF
>TRBV12-3/TRBV12-4|TRBJ1-5|.|12
CASRYSNQPQHF
>TRBV18|TRBJ2-2|.|15
CASSPREWNTGELFF
>TRBV7-3|TRBJ2-2|.|16
CASSLSAAGTGGELFF
>TRBV9|TRBJ1-2|.|13
CASSVSGDYGYTF
>TRBV5-1|TRBJ2-3|.|16
CASSLPLATSTDTQYF
>TRBV5-1|TRBJ1-2|.|15
CASSLAGGQSYGYTF
>TRBV30|TRBJ1-4|.|16
CAWSVIGGTGSEKLFF
>TRBV18|TRBJ1-5|once|14
CASSDRTGEQPQHF
>TRBV7-9|TRBJ1-1|.|15
CASSNSGGGNTEAFF
>TRBV7-3|TRBJ1-1|.|15
CASSPFAGRAAEAFF
>TRBV27|TRBJ2-3|.|16
CASSFASGVSADTQYF
>TRBV5-1|TRBJ2-5|once|14
CASSAGGSGETQYF
>TRBV28|TRBJ1-1|.|16
CASSFVGRTENTEAFF
>TRBV5-8|TRBJ2-7|.|16
CASSLDGQGGSYEQYF
>TRBV30|TRBJ2-5|.|11
CAWSPRETQYF
>TRBV7-2|TRBJ2-1|.|14
CASSLVWREGEQFF
>TRBV6-1|TRBJ1-3|.|15
CASSDGLISGNTIYF
>TRBV24-1|TRBJ2-2|once|16
CATSDLSGLDTGELFF